Below are 17 T cell receptor beta chains sequenced from a single sample in a study of early T cells in non-severe SARS-CoV-2 infection. In TCRdb, the 5' RACE reads were re-called with MiXCR into one record per CDR3 protein. The data show approximately 120,000 distinct CDR3 sequences, about 15% seen once. The sample consisted of whole blood. The receptors originated from an adult who was a healthcare worker with PCR-confirmed SARS-CoV-2 infection or an uninfected control (not recorded which).

The gene calls are TRBV9 and TRBJ1-6; D not certain. Trimming took off 0 bases at V and 7 bases at J, with 5 bases between the two ends. Germline values: CDR1 SGDLS, CDR2 YYNGEE. The CDR3 loop spans 13 amino acids. In DNA, the CDR3 is TGTGCCAGCAGCGTAGAACCCAATTCACCCCTCCACTTT. Its translation: CASSVEPNSPLHF. The variable domain in full, completed from reference TRBV9 and TRBJ1-6, reads DSGVTQTPKHLITATGQRVTLRCSPRSGDLSVYWYQQSLDQGLQFLIQYYNGEERAKGNILERFSAQQFPDLHSELNLSSLELGDSALYFCASSVEPNSPLHFGNGTRLTVT.

This clonotype was detected a few times. V usage is TRBV29-1 and J usage is TRBJ1-2, with unresolved D. From germline, CDR1 is SQVTM and CDR2 ANQGSEA. CDR3 size: 12 residues. Trimming removed 5 bases from V and 0 bases from J, with 7 bases in between. The CDR3: CSVSDANYGYTF. Here the CDR3 DNA reads TGCAGCGTTTCTGACGCTAACTATGGCTACACCTTC.

This clonotype was counted many times. The J gene is TRBJ1-1, the V gene TRBV5-1; D is possibly TRBD1 (5 bases). In germline, CDR1 is SGHRS, CDR2 YFSETQ. The V end was cut by 3 bases, the J end by 4 bases, with 13 bases between. CDR3 size: 14 residues. The CDR3 DNA is TGCGCCAGCAGCTCACAGGACCTTGGCACTGAAGCTTTCTTT. It is translated as CASSSQDLGTEAFF.

This clonotype has only a few counts. The chain couples TRBV7-9 to TRBJ2-5; D is perhaps TRBD1 (5 bases). Trimming pared 5 bases from V and 5 bases from J, leaving 18 bases between. Germline lookup yields CDR1 SEHNR and CDR2 FQNEAQ (reference sequence). The CDR3 length is 15 residues. CDR3 residues: CASSPGISFLETQYF. The CDR3 bases are TGTGCCAGCAGCCCAGGGATCTCGTTTCTTGAGACCCAGTACTTC.

This clonotype was found a few times. The chain couples TRBV2 to TRBJ1-2, with no clear D. The germline V gene encodes CDR1 SNHLY and CDR2 FYNNEI. The CDR3 has 12 residues. V was shortened by 5 bases and J by 6 bases, with 10 bases between the two germline ends. CDR3 region: CASSQMEHGYTF. As DNA, the CDR3 is TGTGCCAGCAGTCAGATGGAGCATGGCTACACCTTC.

This clonotype has a handful of counts. This rearrangement joins TRBV18 to TRBJ1-5; D is possibly TRBD1 (5 bases). The CDR3 is 14 amino acids. The V end was cut by 3 bases, the J end by 5 bases, with 11 bases between. Looked up from germline, CDR1 is KGHSH and CDR2 is LQKENI. CDR3 region: CASSPRGEYQPQHF. CDR3 sequence (DNA): TGTGCCAGCTCACCTCGGGGCGAATATCAGCCCCAGCATTTT.

At least ten counts were recorded for this clonotype. V is TRBV20-1 and J is TRBJ1-2; D remains ambiguous. V was cut by 6 bases and J by 0 bases, with 14 bases left in between. This CDR3 is built from 14 residues. CDR1 DFQATT and CDR2 SNEGSKA come from the germline V gene (reference sequence). The CDR3 coding sequence is TGCAGTGCCTCTCCCAGCAGTTCTAACTATGGCTACACCTTC. Amino acids: CSASPSSSNYGYTF.

This clonotype is a singleton in its sample. The junction departs from the called germline gene at one end, perhaps through a read error. The chain recombines TRBV10-3 with TRBJ1-3; a weak D match, TRBD1 (5 bases). The germline gives CDR1 ENHRY, CDR2 SYGVKD. The CDR3 totals 14 residues. DNA of the CDR3: TGTGCCATCAGTGACGGGCAGGGTGGAGACACCATATATTTT. Translating it yields CAISDGQGGDTIYF.

The chain is built from TRBV2 and TRBJ1-2, with a weak D call TRBD1 (5 bases). Germline assignment: CDR1 SNHLY and CDR2 FYNNEI. This CDR3 is built from 13 residues. V was trimmed by 4 bases and J by 6 bases, leaving 12 bases between them. CDR3 residues: CASSADGGDGYTF. In nucleotides, the CDR3 is TGTGCCAGCAGTGCCGACGGGGGAGATGGCTACACCTTC.

This rearrangement joins TRBV19 to TRBJ1-5; no definite D call. The CDR3 is made up of 13 amino acids. V lost 1 base, J lost 7 bases, and 8 bases lay in between. CDR1 is LNHDA, CDR2 SQIVND, per germline (reference sequence). The CDR3, as DNA: TGTGCCAGTAGTATAGTAGCCAGGCAGCCCCAGCATTTT. This sequence encodes CASSIVARQPQHF.

The chain couples TRBV12-3 or TRBV12-4 to TRBJ1-4; D perhaps matches TRBD1 (5 bases). V lost 4 bases to trimming and J lost 4 bases, with 10 bases between them. The CDR3 covers 14 residues. This CDR3 reads CASSSGGGNEKLFF. The DNA of the CDR3 is TGTGCCAGCAGTTCTGGGGGGGGTAATGAAAAACTGTTTTTT.

V is TRBV12-3 or TRBV12-4 and J is TRBJ1-5; D is uncertain. CDR3 length equals 17 residues. Between the trimmed V and J ends, which lost 11 bases and 2 bases, there was a span of 25 bases. The CDR3 nucleotides are TGTGCCGTAGTCAAACTGGTGAACGAGGAGGGCAATCAGCCCCAGCATTTT. Translation: CAVVKLVNEEGNQPQHF.

The V and J genes are TRBV20-1 and TRBJ2-3; 12 nucleotides match TRBD2. CDR1 is DFQATT, CDR2 SNEGSKA, per germline (reference sequence). The V gene end was trimmed by 1 base and the J gene end by 2 bases; junction bases not matched to a gene: 4. The CDR3 loop spans 16 amino acids. The CDR3 is CSARATSGGPTDTQYF. In DNA form, the CDR3 reads TGCAGTGCTAGAGCAACTAGCGGGGGGCCCACAGATACGCAGTATTTT.

The V gene is TRBV12-3 or TRBV12-4, the J gene TRBJ2-7; perhaps TRBD2 as D (5 bases). The CDR3 extends over 13 amino acids. The germline V and J ends were trimmed by 6 bases and 2 bases, with 11 bases remaining between them. CDR3 loop: CASRTTSTYEQYF. CDR3 nucleotide sequence: TGTGCCAGCAGGACTACTTCAACCTACGAGCAGTACTTC.

This clonotype has only a few counts. J is TRBJ2-2 and V is TRBV15; D is ambiguous. Germline V gene sequence: CDR1 LNHNV, CDR2 YYDKDF (reference sequence). V was clipped by 0 bases and J by 7 bases, with 9 bases between them. The CDR3 totals 14 residues. CDR3 bases: TGTGCCACCAGCAGAGATCCCTACGACGGGGAGCTGTTTTTT. This translates into CATSRDPYDGELFF.

This rearrangement joins TRBV3-1 to TRBJ1-1; 9 nucleotides align to TRBD1. The ends lost 3 bases at V and 11 bases at J; junction bases unmatched: 7. Germline values: CDR1 LGHDT, CDR2 YNNKEL (reference sequence). CDR3 length: 13 amino acids. CDR3 in amino acids: CASSHLGTGNAFF. CDR3 sequence (DNA): TGTGCCAGCAGCCATCTCGGGACAGGGAACGCTTTCTTT. Variable domain in full (rest from reference TRBV3-1 and TRBJ1-1): DTAVSQTPKYLVTQMGNDKSIKCEQNLGHDTMYWYKQDSKKFLKIMFSYNNKELIINETVPNRFSPKSPDKAHLNLHINSLELGDSAVYFCASSHLGTGNAFFGQGTRLTVV.

The V and J genes are TRBV20-1 and TRBJ2-3, with 9 bases that match TRBD2. V was pared by 5 bases and J by 0 bases, with 15 bases of the junction left unmatched. The CDR3 spans 18 residues. CDR1 and CDR2 (germline): DFQATT, SNEGSKA (reference sequence). The CDR3 DNA follows: TGCAGTGCTGCGCTCCGGGCGGGGGGGCCTACAAGCACAGATACGCAGTATTTT. The encoded protein is CSAALRAGGPTSTDTQYF.